This TCR beta chain derives from a study of blood T cell repertoires in COVID-19. The table came from immunoSEQ multiplex PCR; TCRdb's copy has only in-frame clones and leaves some out. In the table there are around 40,000 clones, around 77% of which are singletons. The ends were cut back, 6 bases at V and 5 bases at J, with 13 bases in the middle. CDR1 is ENHRY, CDR2 SYGVKD, per germline. The CDR3 covers 13 residues. Sequencing was carried out using peripheral blood. V is TRBV10-3 and J is TRBJ1-2; perhaps TRBD1 as D (5 bases). This clonotype originated in a man older than 75 with active or convalescent COVID-19. Written as DNA, the CDR3 is TGTGCCATCAGCGCACAGGAGGGGTATGGCTACACCTTC. Translating gives CAISAQEGYGYTF.